A single TCR beta chain is shown here with its context. As yet, its antigen is unknown. These data belong to a study of shared clonotypes between healthy human individuals. The CDR3 is 15 residues long. The germline CDR1 and CDR2 sequences are SGHRS and YFSETQ. V was shortened by 1 base and J by 4 bases, with 11 bases between the two germline ends. Per the original methods: ImmunoSEQ sequences covered only the junction and lacked quality scores; filtering therefore differed. TCRdb's table, derived via immunoSEQ multiplex PCR, lists solely in-frame clones and lacks some. The DNA was the basis for D and trimming; V, J and clone size are from that table. The sample includes 2 million to 2.5 million clones, around 95% of them seen just once. The study, taken as a whole, reports: The four-donor shared clonotypes exceeded non-shared clonotypes in generation probability, with non-shared ones scoring lower. Measured sharing among donors was expected to vary with sequencing depth.

This clonotype was obtained from a man aged 18-30 years in good health. The rearrangement links TRBV5-1 to TRBJ2-2; D ambiguous. Material for sequencing was naive CD4+ T cells sorted from blood. Described subset: CD45RA+ positively selected. CDR3 sequence: CASSLPGRGTGELFF. Written as DNA, the CDR3 is TGCGCCAGCAGCTTGCCAGGTCGCGGCACCGGGGAGCTGTTTTTT.